This TCR beta chain is from a study of shared clonotypes between healthy human individuals. V was shortened by 5 bases and J by 4 bases, with 12 bases between the two germline ends. From germline, CDR1 is SEHNR and CDR2 FQNEAQ (reference sequence). This CDR3 comprises 13 residues. Repertoires were generated with immunoSEQ multiplex PCR, while TCRdb's copy carries only in-frame clones and drops some. In the table there are around 1.4 million clones, approximately 98.5% of which are singletons. The material sequenced was naive CD4+ T cells sorted from blood. The subset was: CD45RA+ positively selected. The clonotype was recovered from a young man in good health. The chain carries TRBV7-9 and TRBJ2-7; no reliable D call. The CDR3 reads CASSPPSFYEQYF. Written as DNA, the CDR3 is TGTGCCAGCAGCCCACCATCTTTTTACGAGCAGTACTTC. Supplemented by reference TRBV7-9 and TRBJ2-7, the full variable domain reads DTGVSQNPRHKITKRGQNVTFRCDPISEHNRLYWYRQTLGQGPEFLTYFQNEAQLEKSRLLSDRFSAERPKGSFSTLEIQRTEQGDSAMYLCASSPPSFYEQYFGPGTRLTVT.